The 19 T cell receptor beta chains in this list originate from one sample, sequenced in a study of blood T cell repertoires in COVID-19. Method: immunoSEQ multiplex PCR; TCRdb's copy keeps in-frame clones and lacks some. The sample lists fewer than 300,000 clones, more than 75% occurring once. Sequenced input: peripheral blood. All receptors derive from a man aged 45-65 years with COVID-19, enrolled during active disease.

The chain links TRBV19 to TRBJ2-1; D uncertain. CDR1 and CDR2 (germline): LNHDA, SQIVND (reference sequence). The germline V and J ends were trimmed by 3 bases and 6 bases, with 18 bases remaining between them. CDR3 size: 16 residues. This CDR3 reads CASSIWVQISGNEQFF. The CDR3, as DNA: TGTGCCAGTAGTATTTGGGTCCAGATCTCGGGCAATGAGCAGTTCTTC.

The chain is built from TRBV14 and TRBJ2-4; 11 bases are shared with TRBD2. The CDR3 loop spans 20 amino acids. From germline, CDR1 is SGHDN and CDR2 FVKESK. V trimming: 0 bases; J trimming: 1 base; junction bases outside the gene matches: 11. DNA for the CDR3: TGTGCCAGCAGCCAAGATTCGGGAGTAGCGGGGGGGCCGGCCAAAAACATTCAGTACTTC. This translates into CASSQDSGVAGGPAKNIQYF.

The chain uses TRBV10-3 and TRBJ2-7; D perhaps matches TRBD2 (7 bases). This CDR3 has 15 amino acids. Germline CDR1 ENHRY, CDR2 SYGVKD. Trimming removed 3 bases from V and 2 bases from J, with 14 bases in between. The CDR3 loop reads CAISDGEGGAYEQYF. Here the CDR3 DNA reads TGTGCCATCAGTGATGGAGAGGGGGGGGCCTACGAGCAGTACTTC.

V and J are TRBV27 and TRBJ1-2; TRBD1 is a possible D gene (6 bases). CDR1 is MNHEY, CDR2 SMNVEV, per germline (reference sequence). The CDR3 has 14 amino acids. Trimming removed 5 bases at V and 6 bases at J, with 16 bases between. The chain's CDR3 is CASSTGSGEDGYTF. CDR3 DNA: TGTGCCAGCAGTACAGGGTCGGGTGAGGATGGCTACACCTTC.

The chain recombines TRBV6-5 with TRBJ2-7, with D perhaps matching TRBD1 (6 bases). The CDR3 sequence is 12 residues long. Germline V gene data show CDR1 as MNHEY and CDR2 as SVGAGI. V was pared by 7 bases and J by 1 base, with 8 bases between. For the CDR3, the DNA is TGTGCCAGCAAACAGGGATCCTACGAGCAGTACTTC. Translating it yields CASKQGSYEQYF.

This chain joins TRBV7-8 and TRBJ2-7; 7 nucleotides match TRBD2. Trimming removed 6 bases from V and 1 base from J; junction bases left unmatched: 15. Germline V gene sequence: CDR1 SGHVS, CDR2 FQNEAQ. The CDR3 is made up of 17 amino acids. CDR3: CASSLTGRASGSYEQYF. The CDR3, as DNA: TGTGCCAGCAGTCTTACGGGAAGGGCTAGCGGATCCTACGAGCAGTACTTC.

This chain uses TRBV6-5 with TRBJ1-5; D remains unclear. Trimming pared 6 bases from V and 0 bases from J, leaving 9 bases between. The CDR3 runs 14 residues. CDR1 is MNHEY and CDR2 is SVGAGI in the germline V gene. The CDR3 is CASRPGASNQPQHF. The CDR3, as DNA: TGTGCCAGCAGACCGGGAGCTAGCAATCAGCCCCAGCATTTT.

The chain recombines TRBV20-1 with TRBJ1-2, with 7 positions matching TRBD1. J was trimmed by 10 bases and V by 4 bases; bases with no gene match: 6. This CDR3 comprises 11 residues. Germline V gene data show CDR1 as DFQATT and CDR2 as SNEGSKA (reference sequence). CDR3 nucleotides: TGCAGTGCTAAAGGACAGGCCTTCTACACCTTC. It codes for CSAKGQAFYTF.

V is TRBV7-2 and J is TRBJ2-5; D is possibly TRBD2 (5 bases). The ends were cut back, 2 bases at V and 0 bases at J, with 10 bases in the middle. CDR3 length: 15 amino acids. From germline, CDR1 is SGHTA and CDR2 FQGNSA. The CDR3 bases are TGTGCCAGCAGCTTAATAGGGAGTTACCAAGAGACCCAGTACTTC. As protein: CASSLIGSYQETQYF.

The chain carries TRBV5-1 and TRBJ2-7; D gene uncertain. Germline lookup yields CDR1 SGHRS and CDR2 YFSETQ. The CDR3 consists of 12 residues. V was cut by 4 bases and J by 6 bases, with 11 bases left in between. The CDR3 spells CASSAGVREQYF. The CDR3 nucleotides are TGCGCCAGCAGCGCAGGCGTTCGCGAGCAGTACTTC.

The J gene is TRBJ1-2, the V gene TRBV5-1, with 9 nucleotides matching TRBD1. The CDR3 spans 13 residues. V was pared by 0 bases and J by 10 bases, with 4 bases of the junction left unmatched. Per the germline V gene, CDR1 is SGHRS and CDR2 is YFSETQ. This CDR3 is CASSLGQGEPYTF. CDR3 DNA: TGCGCCAGCAGCTTGGGACAGGGGGAACCCTACACCTTC. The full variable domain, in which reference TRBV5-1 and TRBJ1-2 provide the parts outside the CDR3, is KAGVTQTPRYLIKTRGQQVTLSCSPISGHRSVSWYQQTPGQGLQFLFEYFSETQRNKGNFPGRFSGRQFSNSRSEMNVSTLELGDSALYLCASSLGQGEPYTFGSGTRLTVV.

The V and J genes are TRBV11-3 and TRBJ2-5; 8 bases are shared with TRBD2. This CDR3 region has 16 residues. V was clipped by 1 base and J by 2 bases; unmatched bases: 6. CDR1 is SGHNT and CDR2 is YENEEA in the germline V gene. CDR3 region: CASSLAWAGGQETQYF. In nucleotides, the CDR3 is TGTGCCAGCAGCTTAGCTTGGGCGGGAGGTCAAGAGACCCAGTACTTC.

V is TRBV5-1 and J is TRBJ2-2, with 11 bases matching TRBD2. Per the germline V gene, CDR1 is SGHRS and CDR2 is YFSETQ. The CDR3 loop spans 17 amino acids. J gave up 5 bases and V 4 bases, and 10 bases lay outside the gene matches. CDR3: CASSPVGLAGGTGELFF. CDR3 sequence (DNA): TGCGCCAGCAGCCCAGTCGGGCTAGCGGGAGGTACCGGGGAGCTGTTTTTT.

DNA of the CDR3: TGTGCCAGTACTAGCGGGATCAACACCGGGGAGCTGTTTTTT. This translates into CASTSGINTGELFF. The chain couples TRBV5-4 to TRBJ2-2; 10 nucleotides align to TRBD2. This CDR3 is 14 amino acids long. V trimming: 8 bases; J trimming: 2 bases; junction bases outside the gene matches: 3. CDR1 SGHNT and CDR2 YYREEE come from the germline V gene (reference sequence).

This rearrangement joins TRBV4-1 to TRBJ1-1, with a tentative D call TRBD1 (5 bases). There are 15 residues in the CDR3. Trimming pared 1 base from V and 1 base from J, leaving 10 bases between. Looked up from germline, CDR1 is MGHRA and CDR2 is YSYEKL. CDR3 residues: CASSQGRGRNTEAFF. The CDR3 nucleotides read TGCGCCAGCAGCCAAGGAAGGGGCCGGAACACTGAAGCTTTCTTT.

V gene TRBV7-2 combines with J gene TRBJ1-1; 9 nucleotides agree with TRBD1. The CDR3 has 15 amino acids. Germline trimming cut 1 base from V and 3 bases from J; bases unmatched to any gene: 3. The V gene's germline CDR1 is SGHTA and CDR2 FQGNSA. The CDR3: CASSLEDRGHTEAFF. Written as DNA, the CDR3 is TGTGCCAGCAGCTTAGAGGACAGGGGTCACACTGAAGCTTTCTTT.

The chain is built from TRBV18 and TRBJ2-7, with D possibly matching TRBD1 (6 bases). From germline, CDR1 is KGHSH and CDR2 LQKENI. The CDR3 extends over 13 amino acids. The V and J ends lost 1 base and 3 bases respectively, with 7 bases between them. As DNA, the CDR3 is TGTGCCAGCTCACCACTGGACAGCTACGAGCAGTACTTC. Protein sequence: CASSPLDSYEQYF.

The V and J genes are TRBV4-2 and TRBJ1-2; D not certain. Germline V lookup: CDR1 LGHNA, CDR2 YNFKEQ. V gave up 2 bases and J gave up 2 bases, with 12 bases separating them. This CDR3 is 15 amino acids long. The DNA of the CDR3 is TGTGCCAGCAGCCAAAGTTCTTCGGGGAACTATGGCTACACCTTC. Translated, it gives CASSQSSSGNYGYTF.

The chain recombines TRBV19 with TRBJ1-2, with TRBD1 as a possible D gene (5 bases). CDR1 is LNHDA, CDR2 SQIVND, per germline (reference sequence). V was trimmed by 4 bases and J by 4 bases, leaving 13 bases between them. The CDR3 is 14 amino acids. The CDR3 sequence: CASSKPGFGYGYTF. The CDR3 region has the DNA TGTGCCAGTAGTAAACCAGGGTTCGGCTATGGCTACACCTTC.